This entry lists 13 T cell receptor beta chains sequenced from one sample in a study of blood T cell repertoires in COVID-19. Clones were sequenced by immunoSEQ multiplex PCR, and TCRdb holds only the in-frame ones, with some missing. The table shows roughly 190,000 clones, with approximately 89% occurring only once. Sequencing used peripheral blood. Source of these receptors: a man in his 70s with acute or convalescent COVID-19.

The V gene is TRBV5-4, the J gene TRBJ2-3; 11 bases align to TRBD2. The CDR3 runs to 15 residues. J lost 1 base, V lost 3 bases, and 1 base had no gene match. Germline V CDR1 and CDR2: SGHNT, YYREEE (reference sequence). The CDR3 region has the DNA TGTGCCAGCAGCTCGGGACTAGCGGGCACAGATACGCAGTATTTT. Encoded protein: CASSSGLAGTDTQYF.

This chain connects TRBV5-1 to TRBJ1-1; 7 bases are shared with TRBD1. The CDR3 sequence is 14 residues long. Germline V gene data show CDR1 as SGHRS and CDR2 as YFSETQ. After removal of 0 bases from V and 1 base from J, the junction contained 0 bases not matched to a gene. The CDR3 bases are TGCGCCAGCAGCTTGGACAGGGGGAACACTGAAGCTTTCTTT. It codes for CASSLDRGNTEAFF.

The chain is built from TRBV28 and TRBJ1-2, with D unresolved. Germline assignment: CDR1 MDHEN and CDR2 SYDVKM. The CDR3 is 17 amino acids. Between the trimmed V and J ends, which lost 5 bases and 0 bases, there was a span of 19 bases. CDR3 protein: CASSRPNDQRSNYGYTF. The CDR3 coding sequence is TGTGCCAGCAGTAGACCCAACGACCAGCGGTCTAACTATGGCTACACCTTC.

This chain links TRBV7-2 with TRBJ2-3; 7 bases align to TRBD1. Unmatched junction bases numbered 4, after V lost 1 base and J lost 3 bases. The CDR3 totals 15 residues. Germline V gene lookup returns CDR1 SGHTA and CDR2 FQGNSA. Here the CDR3 DNA reads TGTGCCAGCAGCTTAGACAGGGGTCGTACAGATACGCAGTATTTT. Translation gives CASSLDRGRTDTQYF.

This clone has only one observation. The gene calls are TRBV19 and TRBJ2-3; 8 nucleotides align to TRBD2. The ends lost 6 bases at V and 6 bases at J; junction bases unmatched: 20. This CDR3 is 18 amino acids long. In germline, CDR1 is LNHDA, CDR2 SQIVND (reference sequence). This chain's CDR3 is CASSRGTSWGETPDTQYF. The CDR3 DNA sequence: TGTGCCAGTAGCAGAGGGACTAGTTGGGGCGAAACCCCGGATACGCAGTATTTT.

The CDR3 DNA reads as TGCGCCAGCAGCTTCCTAGCGGGGGCGGGGAATGAGCAGTTCTTC. Translating gives CASSFLAGAGNEQFF. This chain links TRBV5-1 with TRBJ2-1, with 10 positions matching TRBD2. CDR1 is SGHRS and CDR2 is YFSETQ in the germline V gene. With V trimmed by 2 bases and J by 7 bases, 6 bases remained unmatched. The CDR3 sequence is 15 residues long.

The chain uses TRBV7-9 and TRBJ2-1, with TRBD2 identical over 7 bases. The CDR3 length is 15 residues. V shed 2 bases and J 3 bases; nucleotides not matched to a gene: 4. Germline lookup yields CDR1 SEHNR and CDR2 FQNEAQ (reference sequence). Here the CDR3 reads CASSLNRGDYNEQFF. The CDR3 nucleotides are TGTGCCAGCAGCTTAAATCGGGGGGACTACAATGAGCAGTTCTTC.

The chain couples TRBV24-1 to TRBJ2-3, with a possible D match to TRBD2 (5 bases). The germline CDR1 and CDR2 sequences are KGHDR and SFDVKD. The CDR3 is 15 amino acids. Trimming shortened V by 3 bases and J by 4 bases, and 13 bases separated the two germline ends. CDR3 sequence (DNA): TGTGCCACCAGTGATAGGGAGAGAGCGGCAGATACGCAGTATTTT. Translation: CATSDRERAADTQYF.

The rearrangement uses TRBV7-3 and TRBJ2-1; D call uncertain. This CDR3 has 12 residues. The germline V gene encodes CDR1 SGHTA and CDR2 FQGTGA. Trimming took off 5 bases at V and 7 bases at J, with 9 bases between the two ends. The CDR3 reads CASSPGRNEQFF. Written as DNA, the CDR3 is TGTGCCAGCAGCCCAGGCAGGAATGAGCAGTTCTTC.

The gene calls are TRBV6-1 and TRBJ2-2, with no clear D. The V gene's germline CDR1 is MNHNS and CDR2 SASEGT. V lost 3 bases and J 0 bases, leaving 8 bases between the germline ends. The CDR3 contains 15 residues. CDR3 protein: CASSDQRTNTGELFF. CDR3 bases: TGTGCCAGCAGTGATCAGCGTACGAACACCGGGGAGCTGTTTTTT.

The chain carries TRBV6-5 and TRBJ1-4, with 7 bases fitting TRBD1. V lost 6 bases, J lost 4 bases, and 8 bases stayed unmatched. Germline CDR1 and CDR2: MNHEY and SVGAGI. The CDR3 sequence is 15 residues long. CDR3 nucleotides: TGTGCCAGCAGCCTACAGGGGAACCTTAATGAAAAACTGTTTTTT. Translated: CASSLQGNLNEKLFF.

V usage is TRBV27 and J usage is TRBJ2-5; 7 bases align to TRBD1. This CDR3 has 14 residues. With V trimmed by 5 bases and J by 5 bases, 8 bases remained unmatched. Germline V lookup: CDR1 MNHEY, CDR2 SMNVEV (reference sequence). The CDR3 sequence is CASSTTGVGETQYF. The CDR3 DNA follows: TGTGCCAGCAGTACTACAGGGGTAGGGGAGACCCAGTACTTC.

The chain employs TRBV5-1 and TRBJ1-1; D possibly corresponds to TRBD1 (5 bases). Trimming took 6 bases from V and 4 from J, leaving 16 bases between them. Germline V gene sequence: CDR1 SGHRS, CDR2 YFSETQ. There are 14 residues in the CDR3. In DNA, the CDR3 is TGCGCCAGCACCCTCCAGGGTATTGGCACTGAAGCTTTCTTT. It translates to CASTLQGIGTEAFF.